This T cell receptor beta chain was observed in a study of blood T cell repertoires in COVID-19. Study as a whole: Collection of acute and convalescent COVID-19 samples took place in the United States, Italy and Spain. T cells, B-cell-depleted T cells, or PBMCs supplied cDNA or gDNA.

Produced via immunoSEQ multiplex PCR; TCRdb's table is partial and in-frame only. This table holds over 350,000 clones, 87% found once. Residents of about two dozen US areas, aged about 18 to 89 years, made up the participants. Participants were placed into cohorts based on the clinical history they reported. The count of this clone is one. V lost 0 bases to trimming and J lost 8 bases; unmatched junction nucleotides: 8. This CDR3 is 15 amino acids long. Germline V CDR1 and CDR2: SEHNR, FQNEAQ (reference sequence). The clonotype originates from a woman aged 18-35 years with acute COVID-19. The J gene is TRBJ2-3, the V gene TRBV7-9; TRBD2 agrees at 7 bases. The material sequenced was PBMCs or T cells enriched from blood (not recorded which). The CDR3 DNA sequence: TGTGCCAGCAGCTTAGCAGCAGCGGGGTCGGGTACGCAGTATTTT. This translates into CASSLAAAGSGTQYF.